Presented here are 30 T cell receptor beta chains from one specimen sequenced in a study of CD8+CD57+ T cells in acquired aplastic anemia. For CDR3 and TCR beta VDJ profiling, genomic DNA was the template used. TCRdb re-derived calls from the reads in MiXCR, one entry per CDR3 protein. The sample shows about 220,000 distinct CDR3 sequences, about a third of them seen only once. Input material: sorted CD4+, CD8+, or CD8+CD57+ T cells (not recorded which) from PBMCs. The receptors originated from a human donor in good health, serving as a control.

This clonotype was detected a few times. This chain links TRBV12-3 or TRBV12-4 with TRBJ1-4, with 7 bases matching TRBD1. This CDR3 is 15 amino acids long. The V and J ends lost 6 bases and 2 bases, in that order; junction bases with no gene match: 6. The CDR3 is CASRTGLTTNEKLFF. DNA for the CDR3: TGTGCCAGCAGGACAGGGTTGACGACTAATGAAAAACTGTTTTTT.

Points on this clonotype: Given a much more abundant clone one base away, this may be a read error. The CDR3 nucleotides read TGCGCCCGCAGTTCTCCACCGCATACAGATACGCAGTATTTT. Translation gives CARSSPPHTDTQYF. The chain uses TRBV5-1 and TRBJ2-3; no clear D gene. CDR1 is SGHRS and CDR2 is YFSETQ in the germline V gene. CDR3 length: 14 amino acids.

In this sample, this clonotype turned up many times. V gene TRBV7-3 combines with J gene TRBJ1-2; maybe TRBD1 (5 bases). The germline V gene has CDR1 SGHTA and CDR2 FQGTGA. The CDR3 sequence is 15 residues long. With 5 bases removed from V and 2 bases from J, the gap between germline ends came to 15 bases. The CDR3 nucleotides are TGTGCCAGCAGCCCTATGGGGTCAGGGAACTATGGCTACACCTTC. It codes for CASSPMGSGNYGYTF.

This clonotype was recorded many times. CDR3 bases: TGCAGTGCTCAAAACAGGGGGGCCTATGGCTACACCTTC. Its translation: CSAQNRGAYGYTF. V and J are TRBV20-1 and TRBJ1-2; TRBD1 matches 8 bases. CDR1 is DFQATT, CDR2 SNEGSKA, per germline (reference sequence). After removal of 5 bases from V and 4 bases from J, the junction contained 6 bases not matched to a gene. This CDR3 spans 13 amino acids.

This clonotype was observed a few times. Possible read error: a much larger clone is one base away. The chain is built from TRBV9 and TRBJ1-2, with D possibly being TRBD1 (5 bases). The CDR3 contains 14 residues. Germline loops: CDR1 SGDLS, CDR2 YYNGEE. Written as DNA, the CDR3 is TGTGCCAGCAGCCCCATCTTGGGGGACTATAGCTACACCTTC. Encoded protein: CASSPILGDYSYTF.

CDR3 sequence reads: CASSQLWGGAGNQPQHF. CDR3 sequence (DNA): TGTGCCAGCAGCCAGTTATGGGGGGGGGCGGGCAATCAGCCCCAGCATTTT. The V and J genes are TRBV9 and TRBJ1-5, with D maybe TRBD1 (6 bases). V was cut by 4 bases and J by 2 bases, with 19 bases left in between. Germline CDR1 SGDLS, CDR2 YYNGEE. This CDR3 comprises 17 residues.

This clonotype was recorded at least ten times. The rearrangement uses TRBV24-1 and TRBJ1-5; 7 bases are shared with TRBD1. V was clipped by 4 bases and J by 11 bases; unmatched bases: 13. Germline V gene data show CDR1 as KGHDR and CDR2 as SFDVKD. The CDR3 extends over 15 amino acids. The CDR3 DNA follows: TGTGCCACCAGTGACCCGGGTAGGGGGCACCGTTCCCAGCATTTT. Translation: CATSDPGRGHRSQHF.

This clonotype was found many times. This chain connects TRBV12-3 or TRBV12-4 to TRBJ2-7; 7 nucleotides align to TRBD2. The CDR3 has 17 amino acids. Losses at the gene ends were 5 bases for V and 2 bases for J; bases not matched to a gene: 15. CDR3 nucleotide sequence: TGTGCCAGCAGTACGCCGTGGGAGGGTTCGATGGCCTACGAGCAGTACTTC. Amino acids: CASSTPWEGSMAYEQYF.

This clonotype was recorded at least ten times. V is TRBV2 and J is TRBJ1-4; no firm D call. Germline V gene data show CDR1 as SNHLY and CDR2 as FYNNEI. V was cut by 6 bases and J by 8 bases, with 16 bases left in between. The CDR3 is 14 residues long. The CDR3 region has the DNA TGTGCCAGCAGCGCCCAAGGACCGAGGGAAAAACTGTTTTTT. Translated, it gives CASSAQGPREKLFF.

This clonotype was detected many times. CDR3 nucleotide sequence: TGTGCCAGCAGAGACAGGGGCGCTGAAGCTTTCTTT. Translated: CASRDRGAEAFF. The chain carries TRBV2 and TRBJ1-1; 8 nucleotides align to TRBD1. The V gene end was trimmed by 6 bases and the J gene end by 6 bases; junction bases not matched to a gene: 3. The germline V gene encodes CDR1 SNHLY and CDR2 FYNNEI. CDR3 size: 12 residues.

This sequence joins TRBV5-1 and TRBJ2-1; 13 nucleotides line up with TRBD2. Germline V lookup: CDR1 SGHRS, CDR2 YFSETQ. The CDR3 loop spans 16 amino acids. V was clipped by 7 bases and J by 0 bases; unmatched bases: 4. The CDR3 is CASAGLAGSSYNEQFF. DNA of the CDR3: TGCGCCAGCGCGGGACTAGCGGGAAGCTCCTACAATGAGCAGTTCTTC.

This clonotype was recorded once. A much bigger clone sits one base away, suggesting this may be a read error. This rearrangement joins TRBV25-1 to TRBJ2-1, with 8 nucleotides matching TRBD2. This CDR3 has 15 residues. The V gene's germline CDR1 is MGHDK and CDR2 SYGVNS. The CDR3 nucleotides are TGTGCCAGCACCGGTAGCGGGAATACCTACAATAAGCAGTTCTTC. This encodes CASTGSGNTYNKQFF.

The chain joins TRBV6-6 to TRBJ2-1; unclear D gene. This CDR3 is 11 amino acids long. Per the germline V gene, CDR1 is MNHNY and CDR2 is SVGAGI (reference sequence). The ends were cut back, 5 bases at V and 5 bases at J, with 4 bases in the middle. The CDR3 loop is CASSLNNEQFF. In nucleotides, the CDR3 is TGTGCCAGCAGTCTAAACAATGAGCAGTTCTTC.

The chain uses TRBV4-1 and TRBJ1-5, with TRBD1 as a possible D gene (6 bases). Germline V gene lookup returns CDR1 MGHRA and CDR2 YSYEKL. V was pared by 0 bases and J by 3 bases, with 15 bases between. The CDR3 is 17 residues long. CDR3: CASSQDQRGQINQPQHF. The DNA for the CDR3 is TGCGCCAGCAGCCAAGATCAGCGTGGACAGATCAATCAGCCCCAGCATTTT.

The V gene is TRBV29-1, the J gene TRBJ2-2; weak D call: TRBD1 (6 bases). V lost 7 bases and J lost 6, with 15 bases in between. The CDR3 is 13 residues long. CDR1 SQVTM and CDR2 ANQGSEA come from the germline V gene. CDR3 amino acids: CSGFRGDAGELFF. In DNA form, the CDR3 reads TGCAGCGGTTTCAGGGGTGACGCCGGGGAGCTGTTTTTT.

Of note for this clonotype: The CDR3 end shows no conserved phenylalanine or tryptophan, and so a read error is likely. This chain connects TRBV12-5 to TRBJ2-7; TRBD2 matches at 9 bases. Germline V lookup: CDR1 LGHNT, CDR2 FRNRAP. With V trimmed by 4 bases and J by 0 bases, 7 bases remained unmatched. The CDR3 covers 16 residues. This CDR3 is CASGSSLSGSSYEQYS. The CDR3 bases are TGTGCTAGTGGTTCCAGTCTTAGCGGGAGCTCCTACGAGCAGTACTCC.

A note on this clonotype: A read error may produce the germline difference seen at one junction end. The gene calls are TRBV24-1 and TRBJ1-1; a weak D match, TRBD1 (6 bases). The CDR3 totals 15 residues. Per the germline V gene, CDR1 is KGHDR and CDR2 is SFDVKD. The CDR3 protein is CASSDGGGWGTEAFF. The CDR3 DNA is TGTGCCAGCAGTGACGGGGGGGGCTGGGGCACTGAAGCTTTCTTT.

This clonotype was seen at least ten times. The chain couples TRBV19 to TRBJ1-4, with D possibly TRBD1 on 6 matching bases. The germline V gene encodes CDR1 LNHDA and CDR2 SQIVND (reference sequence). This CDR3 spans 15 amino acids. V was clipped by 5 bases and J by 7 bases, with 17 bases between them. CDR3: CASSRGGVAREKLFF. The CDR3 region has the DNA TGTGCCAGTAGTCGCGGGGGCGTTGCGCGTGAAAAACTGTTTTTT.

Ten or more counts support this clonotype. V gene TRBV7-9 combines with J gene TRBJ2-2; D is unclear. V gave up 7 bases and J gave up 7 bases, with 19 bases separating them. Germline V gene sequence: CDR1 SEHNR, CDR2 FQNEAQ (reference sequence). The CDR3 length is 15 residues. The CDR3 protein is CASTPYDNRNGELFF. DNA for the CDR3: TGTGCCAGCACCCCCTACGACAATAGAAACGGGGAGCTGTTTTTT.

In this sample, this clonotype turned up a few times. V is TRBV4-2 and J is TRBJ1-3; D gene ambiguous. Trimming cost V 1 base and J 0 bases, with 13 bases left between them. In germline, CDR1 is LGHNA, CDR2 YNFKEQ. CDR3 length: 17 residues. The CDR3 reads CASSQGVQQSSGNTIYF. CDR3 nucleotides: TGTGCCAGCAGCCAAGGCGTTCAACAGAGCTCTGGAAACACCATATATTTT.

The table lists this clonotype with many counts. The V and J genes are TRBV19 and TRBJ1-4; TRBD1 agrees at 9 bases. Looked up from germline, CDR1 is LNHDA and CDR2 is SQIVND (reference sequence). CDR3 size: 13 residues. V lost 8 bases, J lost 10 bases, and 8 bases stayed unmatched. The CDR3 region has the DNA TGTGCCAGTGAGGGACAGGGTAGGGGAAAACTGTTTTTT. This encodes CASEGQGRGKLFF.

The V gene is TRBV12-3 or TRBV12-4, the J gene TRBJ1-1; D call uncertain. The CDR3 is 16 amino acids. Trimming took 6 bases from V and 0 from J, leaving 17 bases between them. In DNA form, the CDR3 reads TGTGCCAGCAGCCCGATGACTTGGGATTTGAACACTGAAGCTTTCTTT. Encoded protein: CASSPMTWDLNTEAFF.

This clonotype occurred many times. The chain's CDR3 is CASSQAGVTEAFF. For the CDR3, the DNA is TGTGCCAGCAGCCAAGCAGGCGTCACTGAAGCTTTCTTT. The rearrangement links TRBV4-2 to TRBJ1-1; D is unclear. The CDR3 consists of 13 residues. The V end lost 1 base, the J end lost 4 bases, and 7 bases lay between the germline ends. Germline V gene lookup returns CDR1 LGHNA and CDR2 YNFKEQ.

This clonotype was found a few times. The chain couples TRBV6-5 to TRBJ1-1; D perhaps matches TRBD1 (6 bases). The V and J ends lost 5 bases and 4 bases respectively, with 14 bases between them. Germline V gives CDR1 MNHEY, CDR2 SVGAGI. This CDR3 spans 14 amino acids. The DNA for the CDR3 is TGTGCCAGCAGTCACCAGGGAGGGGGCACTGAAGCTTTCTTT. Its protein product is CASSHQGGGTEAFF.

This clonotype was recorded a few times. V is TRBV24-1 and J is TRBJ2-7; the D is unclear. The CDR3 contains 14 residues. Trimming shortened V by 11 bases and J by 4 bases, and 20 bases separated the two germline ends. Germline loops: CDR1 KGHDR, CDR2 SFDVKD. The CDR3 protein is CASRRRSISYEQYF. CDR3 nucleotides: TGTGCCAGCAGAAGACGGAGTATTAGTTACGAGCAGTACTTC.

In nucleotides, the CDR3 is TGTGCCATCAGTGGAGCCCCGGGAGCCGGGAACATTCAGTACTTC. This gives the protein CAISGAPGAGNIQYF. The gene calls are TRBV10-3 and TRBJ2-4, with D perhaps matching TRBD2 (6 bases). The V end was cut by 4 bases, the J end by 7 bases, with 17 bases between. Germline CDR1 ENHRY, CDR2 SYGVKD. CDR3 length: 15 residues.

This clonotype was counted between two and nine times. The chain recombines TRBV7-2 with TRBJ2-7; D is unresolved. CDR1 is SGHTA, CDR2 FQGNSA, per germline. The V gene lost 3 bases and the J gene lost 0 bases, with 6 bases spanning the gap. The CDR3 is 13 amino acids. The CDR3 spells CASSFQSSYEQYF. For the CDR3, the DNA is TGTGCCAGCAGCTTTCAAAGCTCCTACGAGCAGTACTTC.

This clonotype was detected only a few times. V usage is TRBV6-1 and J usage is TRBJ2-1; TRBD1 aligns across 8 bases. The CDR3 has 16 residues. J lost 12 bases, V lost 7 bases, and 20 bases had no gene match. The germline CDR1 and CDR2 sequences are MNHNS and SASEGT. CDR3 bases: TGTGCCAGCAAGAGCGGAACAGGGGGACTCCCAGTCAGGCAGTTCTTC. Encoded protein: CASKSGTGGLPVRQFF.

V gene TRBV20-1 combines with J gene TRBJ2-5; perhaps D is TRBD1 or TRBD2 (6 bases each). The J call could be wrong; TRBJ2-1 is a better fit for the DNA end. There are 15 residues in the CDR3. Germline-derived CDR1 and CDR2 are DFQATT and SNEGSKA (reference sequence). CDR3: CSARPSGADPNEQFF. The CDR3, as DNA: TGCAGTGCTAGACCGTCGGGGGCGGATCCCAATGAGCAGTTCTTC.

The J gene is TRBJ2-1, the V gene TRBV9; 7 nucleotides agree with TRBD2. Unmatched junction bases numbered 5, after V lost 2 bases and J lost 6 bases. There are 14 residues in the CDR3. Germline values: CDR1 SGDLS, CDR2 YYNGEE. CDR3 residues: CASSVLAAGNEQFF. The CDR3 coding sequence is TGTGCCAGCAGCGTGCTAGCGGCGGGCAATGAGCAGTTCTTC.